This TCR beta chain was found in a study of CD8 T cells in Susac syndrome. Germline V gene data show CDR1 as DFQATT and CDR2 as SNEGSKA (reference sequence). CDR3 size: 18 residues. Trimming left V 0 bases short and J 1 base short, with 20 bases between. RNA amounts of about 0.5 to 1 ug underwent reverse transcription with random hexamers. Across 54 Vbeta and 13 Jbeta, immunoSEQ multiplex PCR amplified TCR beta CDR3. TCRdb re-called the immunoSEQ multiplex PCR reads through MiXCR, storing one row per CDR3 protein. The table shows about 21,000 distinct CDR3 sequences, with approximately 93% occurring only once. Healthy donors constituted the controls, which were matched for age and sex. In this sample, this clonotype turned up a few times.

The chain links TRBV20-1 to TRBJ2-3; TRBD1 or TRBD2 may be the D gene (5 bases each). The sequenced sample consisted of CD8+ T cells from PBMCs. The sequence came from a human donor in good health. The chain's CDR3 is CSARDLYTGQGGTDTQYF. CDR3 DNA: TGCAGTGCTAGAGATCTCTATACGGGGCAGGGAGGCACAGATACGCAGTATTTT.